Following are 14 T cell receptor beta chains from one sample sequenced in a study of T cell repertoires in cytomegalovirus infection. For these receptors, no antigen is known. TCRdb called the reads again in MiXCR, with one record for every CDR3 protein. Of 550,000 to 850,000 distinct CDR3 sequences listed, roughly 30% were seen once; the top ten hold 15% to 20%. The sequencing used cultured PBMCs, collected from culture after CMV antigen stimulation. These receptors were taken from a human donor in good health (CMV status not recorded). Some clones in this sample may be carry-over from other donors' samples.

The genes are TRBV7-6 and TRBJ2-5; D possibly corresponds to TRBD1 (6 bases). Germline lookup yields CDR1 SGHVS and CDR2 FNYEAQ. The V end was cut by 4 bases, the J end by 0 bases, with 12 bases between. There are 15 residues in the CDR3. CDR3 protein: CASSSTRDNQETQYF. As DNA, the CDR3 is TGTGCCAGCAGCTCGACACGGGACAACCAAGAGACCCAGTACTTC.

This clonotype has only a few counts. The V gene is TRBV12-3 or TRBV12-4, the J gene TRBJ1-1, with 7 bases matching TRBD1. J lost 7 bases, V lost 6 bases, and 11 bases had no gene match. This CDR3 has 14 amino acids. The CDR3 DNA follows: TGTGCCAGCAGGAGGACAGGCTTTGGGAATGAAGCTTTCTTT. The encoded protein is CASRRTGFGNEAFF.

The chain carries TRBV3-1 and TRBJ2-5; the D gene is possibly TRBD2 (6 bases). This CDR3 has 17 amino acids. V lost 3 bases to trimming and J lost 2 bases, with 19 bases between them. The germline V gene has CDR1 LGHDT and CDR2 YNNKEL (reference sequence). The CDR3 DNA sequence: TGTGCCAGCAGCCAGGACGACTTGGGCGGGGTTCAAGAGACCCAGTACTTC. Amino acids: CASSQDDLGGVQETQYF.

This clonotype was counted many times. The chain couples TRBV7-2 to TRBJ2-7; 7 nucleotides line up with TRBD1. Per the germline V gene, CDR1 is SGHTA and CDR2 is FQGNSA. The J segment lost 0 bases and the V segment lost 2 bases, leaving 4 bases of the junction unmatched. The CDR3 is made up of 15 amino acids. CDR3: CASSLLGGSSYEQYF. For the CDR3, the DNA is TGTGCCAGCAGCTTATTAGGGGGCAGCTCCTACGAGCAGTACTTC.

The chain's CDR3 is CASSLSGASNTEAFF. The CDR3 nucleotides are TGTGCCAGCAGCTTAAGCGGGGCCTCGAACACTGAAGCTTTCTTT. The chain uses TRBV7-2 and TRBJ1-1, with TRBD1 as a possible D gene (5 bases). From germline, CDR1 is SGHTA and CDR2 FQGNSA. Trimming took off 2 bases at V and 1 base at J, with 11 bases between the two ends. The CDR3 is 15 amino acids.

The V gene is TRBV19, the J gene TRBJ1-5, with 8 bases matching TRBD1. Per germline, CDR1 LNHDA and CDR2 SQIVND (reference sequence). The CDR3 is 15 amino acids. Trimming at V came to 4 bases and at J to 3 bases, leaving 5 bases not matched to a gene. The CDR3 coding sequence is TGTGCCAGTAGTAGACAGGGGATCGACAATCAGCCCCAGCATTTT. Its protein product is CASSRQGIDNQPQHF.

Here the CDR3 reads CSVEGAGGTDTQYF. In nucleotides, the CDR3 is TGCAGCGTTGAAGGCGCGGGAGGCACAGATACGCAGTATTTT. The rearrangement uses TRBV29-1 and TRBJ2-3, with TRBD2 matching 7 bases. The length of the CDR3 is 14 residues. Germline V gene lookup returns CDR1 SQVTM and CDR2 ANQGSEA. V was clipped by 1 base and J by 1 base; unmatched bases: 2.

This clonotype has ten or more counts. This chain connects TRBV7-2 to TRBJ1-1; 9 bases are shared with TRBD1. The V segment lost 1 base and the J segment 5 bases; nucleotides outside the gene matches: 17. The CDR3 runs to 19 residues. The germline CDR1 and CDR2 sequences are SGHTA and FQGNSA. For the CDR3, the DNA is TGTGCCAGCAGCTTAGTGGGCTGGGACAGGGCCTCCCTAGGTACTGAAGCTTTCTTT. This encodes CASSLVGWDRASLGTEAFF. Variable domain in full (rest from reference TRBV7-2 and TRBJ1-1): GAGVSQSPSNKVTEKGKDVELRCDPISGHTALYWYRQSLGQGLEFLIYFQGNSAPDKSGLPSDRFSAERTGGSVSTLTIQRTQQEDSAVYLCASSLVGWDRASLGTEAFFGQGTRLTVV.

This clonotype was recorded a few times. The chain links TRBV19 to TRBJ1-4; maybe TRBD1 (5 bases). The CDR3 has 14 amino acids. Germline V gene data show CDR1 as LNHDA and CDR2 as SQIVND (reference sequence). V lost 6 bases and J lost 4, with 12 bases in between. The CDR3 loop is CASSPPGVNEKLFF. Written as DNA, the CDR3 is TGTGCCAGTAGCCCCCCGGGGGTTAATGAAAAACTGTTTTTT.

CDR3 sequence: CSASSGHEQYF. Written as DNA, the CDR3 is TGCAGTGCTAGTTCAGGGCACGAGCAGTACTTC. V usage is TRBV20-1 and J usage is TRBJ2-7; a possible D gene is TRBD1 (5 bases). The V and J ends lost 3 bases and 5 bases respectively, with 8 bases between them. This CDR3 contains 11 residues. Looked up from germline, CDR1 is DFQATT and CDR2 is SNEGSKA (reference sequence).

This sequence joins TRBV7-6 and TRBJ1-5; D is perhaps TRBD1 (5 bases). Germline V lookup: CDR1 SGHVS, CDR2 FNYEAQ. This CDR3 comprises 15 residues. Trimming left V 5 bases short and J 4 bases short, with 15 bases between. CDR3 in amino acids: CASSADWGGNQPQHF. The CDR3 coding sequence is TGTGCCAGCAGCGCGGACTGGGGGGGTAATCAGCCCCAGCATTTT. The variable domain in full, completed from reference TRBV7-6 and TRBJ1-5, reads GAGVSQSPRYKVTKRGQDVALRCDPISGHVSLYWYRQALGQGPEFLTYFNYEAQQDKSGLPNDRFSAERPEGSISTLTIQRTEQRDSAMYRCASSADWGGNQPQHFGDGTRLSIL.

The CDR3 sequence: CASSQSRGQGEEKLFF. The CDR3 bases are TGTGCCAGCAGCCAGTCGAGGGGACAGGGAGAGGAAAAACTGTTTTTT. This chain links TRBV14 with TRBJ1-4, with 9 nucleotides matching TRBD1. Germline CDR1 is SGHDN and CDR2 is FVKESK. The CDR3 is made up of 16 amino acids. Unmatched junction bases numbered 10, after V lost 3 bases and J lost 8 bases.

The V and J genes are TRBV6-2 or TRBV6-3 and TRBJ1-5; tentative D call: TRBD1 (6 bases). The CDR3 contains 15 residues. Per germline, CDR1 MNHEY and CDR2 SVGEGT. V was shortened by 7 bases and J by 0 bases, with 13 bases between the two germline ends. CDR3 in amino acids: CASKRDTSSNQPQHF. The DNA for the CDR3 is TGTGCCAGCAAACGGGACACCAGTAGCAATCAGCCCCAGCATTTT.

This clonotype was observed at least ten times. The chain recombines TRBV7-2 with TRBJ2-7; 7 positions agree with TRBD2. Germline CDR1 reads SGHTA; CDR2 reads FQGNSA. V trimming: 4 bases; J trimming: 5 bases; junction bases outside the gene matches: 11. The CDR3 is 15 residues long. CDR3 coding DNA: TGTGCCAGCAGCTGGGAGAGGGAGGGTCTACACGAGCAGTACTTC. Encoded protein: CASSWEREGLHEQYF.